Each of the 10 T cell receptor beta chains below was sequenced from the same sample in a study of cytomegalovirus exposure and HLA in healthy donors. The PCR made use of 60 Vbeta and 13 Jbeta primers. The protocol was immunoSEQ multiplex PCR, while the TCRdb copy is restricted to in-frame clones and leaves out a portion. The profile shows under 300,000 clones, 86% of them singletons. Sequencing was carried out using PBMCs. The receptors were gathered from a man in his forties or fifties in good health and CMV-seropositive.

V gene TRBV18 combines with J gene TRBJ1-1; D is possibly TRBD1 (5 bases). This CDR3 has 14 residues. CDR1 is KGHSH, CDR2 LQKENI, per germline. V was shortened by 6 bases and J by 0 bases, with 11 bases between the two germline ends. This CDR3 is CASSTTVMNTEAFF. CDR3 DNA: TGTGCCAGCTCGACGACAGTGATGAACACTGAAGCTTTCTTT.

The genes are TRBV9 and TRBJ2-2, with 9 bases aligning to TRBD1. The trim removed 3 bases at V and 6 bases at J, leaving 9 bases unmatched. Germline CDR1 and CDR2: SGDLS and YYNGEE. The CDR3 totals 16 residues. The CDR3 sequence is CASSGRDRVMAGELFF. CDR3 nucleotides: TGTGCCAGCAGCGGACGGGACAGGGTGATGGCCGGGGAGCTGTTTTTT.

This chain joins TRBV5-6 and TRBJ2-5; 8 nucleotides align to TRBD2. Per the germline V gene, CDR1 is SGHDT and CDR2 is YYEEEE. J was trimmed by 2 bases and V by 0 bases; bases with no gene match: 6. The CDR3 is 16 amino acids. For the CDR3, the DNA is TGTGCCAGCAGCTTGGTCCTAGCGGGCGCGCAAGAGACCCAGTACTTC. It codes for CASSLVLAGAQETQYF. The entire variable domain, with the rest obtained from reference TRBV5-6 and TRBJ2-5, is as follows: DAGVTQSPTHLIKTRGQQVTLRCSPKSGHDTVSWYQQALGQGPQFIFQYYEEEERQRGNFPDRFSGHQFPNYSSELNVNALLLGDSALYLCASSLVLAGAQETQYFGPGTRLLVL.

Here the CDR3 reads CASSQPSGRIVYEQYF. CDR3 sequence (DNA): TGTGCCAGCAGCCAACCAAGCGGGAGGATAGTCTACGAGCAGTACTTC. The chain employs TRBV27 and TRBJ2-5, with 9 bases matching TRBD2. The end of the DNA fits TRBJ2-7 better, so the J call may be wrong. The CDR3 sequence is 16 residues long. The germline V gene encodes CDR1 MNHEY and CDR2 SMNVEV (reference sequence).

CDR3 nucleotides: TGTGCCAGCAGCTTAGATCGGAGACTGCTCCAAGAGACCCAGTACTTC. Translated: CASSLDRRLLQETQYF. The chain recombines TRBV11-3 with TRBJ2-5, with no clear D. Trimming stripped 0 bases from V and 1 base from J, with 12 bases between. The CDR3 extends over 16 amino acids. CDR1 SGHNT and CDR2 YENEEA come from the germline V gene.

J is TRBJ2-1 and V is TRBV29-1, with D perhaps TRBD1 (5 bases). The CDR3 sequence is 12 residues long. The V end was cut by 4 bases, the J end by 12 bases, with 16 bases between. Germline V gene data show CDR1 as SQVTM and CDR2 as ANQGSEA. The CDR3, as DNA: TGCAGCGTTGTTTCAGGGCAGTTATCGCAGTTCTTC. It is translated as CSVVSGQLSQFF.

This rearrangement joins TRBV28 to TRBJ2-1; no clear D gene. V lost 5 bases, J lost 0 bases, and 11 bases lay in between. Germline-derived CDR1 and CDR2 are MDHEN and SYDVKM. The CDR3 extends over 15 amino acids. Here the CDR3 DNA reads TGTGCCAGCAGTCGATACTCGAGCTCCTACAATGAGCAGTTCTTC. Protein product: CASSRYSSSYNEQFF.

CDR3 sequence reads: CASSYVPGGNQPQHF. The CDR3 region has the DNA TGTGCCAGCAGTTACGTACCAGGGGGCAATCAGCCCCAGCATTTT. V gene TRBV6-5 combines with J gene TRBJ1-5, with D perhaps TRBD1 (6 bases). Looked up from germline, CDR1 is MNHEY and CDR2 is SVGAGI. CDR3 length: 15 amino acids. V was pared by 2 bases and J by 2 bases, with 10 bases between.

The chain has TRBV4-2 and TRBJ1-4, with D unclear. The CDR3 has 14 amino acids. Trimming cost V 4 bases and J 8 bases, with 14 bases left between them. From germline, CDR1 is LGHNA and CDR2 YNFKEQ. In DNA, the CDR3 is TGTGCCAGCAGCCCCCCGGCCGCGAGGGAAAAACTGTTTTTT. This sequence encodes CASSPPAAREKLFF.

This chain uses TRBV19 with TRBJ1-5; D is possibly TRBD1 (6 bases). CDR1 is LNHDA, CDR2 SQIVND, per germline (reference sequence). The CDR3 covers 15 residues. V shed 10 bases and J shed 0 bases, with 16 bases lying between them. The chain's CDR3 is CATTDRDYSNQPQHF. In nucleotides, the CDR3 is TGTGCCACGACGGACAGAGATTATAGCAATCAGCCCCAGCATTTT.